The source of this TCR beta chain is a study of post-analysis software for immune sequencing data. At the level of the study: Recorded subtypes: relapsing-remitting, secondary progressive, progressive-relapsing; some patients unannotated.

This clonotype has only a few counts. Its antigen is currently unknown. The J segment lost 6 bases and the V segment lost 3 bases, leaving 5 bases of the junction unmatched. In germline, CDR1 is SGDLS, CDR2 YYNGEE. The CDR3 length is 13 residues. The TCR beta cDNA libraries carried unique molecular identifiers. MiXCR, run by TCRdb on the PCR reads, gives a single entry per CDR3 protein. The table has hundreds of thousands of distinct CDR3 sequences, 30% seen once. Regarding the study as a whole: Comparison of patients with controls showed roughly five TRBV segments more frequent in patients, TRBV5-6, TRBV5-1 and TRBV20-1 among them. Multiple sclerosis patients had significantly lower normalized Chao1 diversity than controls.

Material for sequencing was blood. V is TRBV9 and J is TRBJ1-2, with 7 bases aligning to TRBD1. This TCR was recovered from a girl under 18 with multiple sclerosis. The CDR3 here is CASSARTGHGYTF. In DNA, the CDR3 is TGTGCCAGCAGCGCCAGGACAGGACATGGCTACACCTTC.